This entry describes one TCR beta chain. This specimen belongs to a study of blood T cell repertoires in COVID-19. Across the whole study: Spain, Italy and the United States supplied samples that represented acute and convalescent COVID-19. Sample material is recorded as cDNA or gDNA derived from T cells, B-cell-depleted T cells, or PBMCs.

CDR1 and CDR2 (germline): LGHNA, YNFKEQ. The V gene lost 2 bases and the J gene lost 2 bases, with 12 bases spanning the gap. This CDR3 has 15 residues. Source study methods: Amplifying reference gene primers gave estimates of nucleated cell counts. Assay used: immunoSEQ multiplex PCR; TCRdb lists only in-frame clones, some missing. V, J and clone size are those of that table, while D and trimming were read from the DNA. Of some 260,000 clones in the sample, 70% to 90% were seen once. This sequence originates from a man younger than 30 with active or convalescent COVID-19. The specimen was peripheral blood. The V gene is TRBV4-2, the J gene TRBJ1-2, with a possible D match to TRBD1 (6 bases). CDR3 in DNA: TGTGCCAGCAGCCAAACTGCCGGACAGAACTATGGCTACACCTTC. Protein sequence: CASSQTAGQNYGYTF.